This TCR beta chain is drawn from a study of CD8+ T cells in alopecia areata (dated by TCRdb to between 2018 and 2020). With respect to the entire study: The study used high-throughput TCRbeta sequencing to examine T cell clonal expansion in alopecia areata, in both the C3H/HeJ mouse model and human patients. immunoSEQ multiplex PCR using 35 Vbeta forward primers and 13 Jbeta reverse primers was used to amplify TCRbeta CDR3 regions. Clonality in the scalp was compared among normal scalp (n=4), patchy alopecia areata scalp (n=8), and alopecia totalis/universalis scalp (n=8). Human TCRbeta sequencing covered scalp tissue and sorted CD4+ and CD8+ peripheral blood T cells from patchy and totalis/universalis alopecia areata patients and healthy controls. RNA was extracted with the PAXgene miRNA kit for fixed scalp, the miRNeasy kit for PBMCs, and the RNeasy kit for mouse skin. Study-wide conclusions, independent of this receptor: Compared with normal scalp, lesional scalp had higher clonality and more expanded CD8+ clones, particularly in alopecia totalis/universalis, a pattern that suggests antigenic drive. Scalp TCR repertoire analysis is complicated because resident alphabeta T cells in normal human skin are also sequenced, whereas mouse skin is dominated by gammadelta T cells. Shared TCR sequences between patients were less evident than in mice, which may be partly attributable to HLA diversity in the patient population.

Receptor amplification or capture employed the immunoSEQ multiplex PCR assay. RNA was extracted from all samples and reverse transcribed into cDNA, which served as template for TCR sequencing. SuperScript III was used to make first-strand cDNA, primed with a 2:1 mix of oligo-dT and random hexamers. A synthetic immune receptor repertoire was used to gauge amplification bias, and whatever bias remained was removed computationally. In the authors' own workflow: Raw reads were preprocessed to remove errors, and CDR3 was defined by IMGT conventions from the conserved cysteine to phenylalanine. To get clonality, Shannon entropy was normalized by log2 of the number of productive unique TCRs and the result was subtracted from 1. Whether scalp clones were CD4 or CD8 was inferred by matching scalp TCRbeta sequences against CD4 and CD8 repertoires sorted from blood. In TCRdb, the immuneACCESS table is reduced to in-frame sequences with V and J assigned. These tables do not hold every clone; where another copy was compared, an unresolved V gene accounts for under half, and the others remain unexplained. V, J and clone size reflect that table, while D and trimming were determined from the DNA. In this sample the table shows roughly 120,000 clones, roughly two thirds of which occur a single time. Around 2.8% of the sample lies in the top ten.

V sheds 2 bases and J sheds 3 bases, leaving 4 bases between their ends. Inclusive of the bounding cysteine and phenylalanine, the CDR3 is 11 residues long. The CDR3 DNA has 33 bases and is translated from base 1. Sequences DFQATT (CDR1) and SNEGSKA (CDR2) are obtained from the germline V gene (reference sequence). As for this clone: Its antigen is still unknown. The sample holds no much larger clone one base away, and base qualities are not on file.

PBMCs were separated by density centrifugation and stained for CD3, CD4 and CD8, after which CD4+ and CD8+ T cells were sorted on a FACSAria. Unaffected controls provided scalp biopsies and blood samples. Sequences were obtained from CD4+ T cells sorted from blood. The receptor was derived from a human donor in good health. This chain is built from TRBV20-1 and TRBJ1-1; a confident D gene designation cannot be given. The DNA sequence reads TGCAGTGCTAGAAAAGACACTGAAGCTTTCTTT. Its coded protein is CSARKDTEAFF.